Listed below are T cell receptor beta chains from one sample, sequenced in a study of molecular identifiers for immune sequencing clone quantification. From the PCR reads, TCRdb called clonotypes with MiXCR, one entry per CDR3 protein. Among more than 85,000 distinct CDR3 sequences, about 35% were seen once, and the ten largest hold around 3.8%. The source material was naive CD8+ T cells from blood, with Jurkat cell RNA spiked in. The origin of the receptors is a human donor in good health. Some libraries in this study had Jurkat cell RNA spiked in. CDR3s include the opening cysteine and the closing phenylalanine or tryptophan. The D gene is left open where the match is weak. Some rows mark clone size as missing; the rest say once, few, many or name a class of expanded clone.

J	size	V	D	CDR3	DNA
TRBJ1-5	few	TRBV19	TRBD1	CASSPGGRGNQPQHF	TGTGCCAGTAGCCCAGGGGGTCGCGGCAATCAGCCCCAGCATTTT
TRBJ2-5	few	TRBV11-2	.	CASSLADQETQYF	TGTGCCAGCAGCTTAGCCGACCAAGAGACCCAGTACTTC
TRBJ1-2	.	TRBV29-1	.	CSVEGGAGYTF	TGCAGCGTTGAAGGGGGCGCGGGCTACACCTTC
TRBJ2-7	few	TRBV4-1	TRBD2	CASSQEVTSGRAVEQYF	TGCGCCAGCAGCCAAGAGGTTACTAGCGGGAGGGCCGTCGAGCAGTACTTC
TRBJ2-3	.	TRBV6-2/TRBV6-3	TRBD2	CASSGLAGSGDTQYF	TGTGCCAGCTCTGGACTAGCGGGATCGGGAGATACGCAGTATTTT
TRBJ2-7	.	TRBV7-9	.	CASSSPGMGGHEQYF	TGTGCCAGCAGCTCCCCCGGTATGGGGGGCCACGAGCAGTACTTC
TRBJ2-1	.	TRBV27	.	CASSLGGANEQFF	TGTGCCAGCAGTTTAGGGGGCGCCAATGAGCAGTTCTTC
TRBJ2-3	.	TRBV14	.	CASSPPANPDTQYF	TGTGCCAGCAGCCCTCCGGCGAACCCAGATACGCAGTATTTT
TRBJ2-6	many	TRBV7-6	.	CASSLAGHLSGANVLTF	TGTGCCAGCAGCTTAGCTGGACACCTCTCTGGGGCCAACGTCCTGACTTTC
TRBJ2-3	many	TRBV14	.	CASSQEADDTQYF	TGTGCCAGCAGCCAAGAGGCGGACGATACGCAGTATTTT
TRBJ1-1	.	TRBV6-2/TRBV6-3	.	CANRAGRTTEAFF	TGTGCCAACAGAGCAGGGAGGACCACTGAAGCATTCTTT
TRBJ2-5	few	TRBV11-2	.	CASSLARTAETQYF	TGTGCCAGCAGCTTAGCTAGGACTGCTGAGACCCAGTACTTC
TRBJ2-2	few	TRBV5-6	.	CASSLGSAGELFF	TGTGCCAGCAGCTTGGGTTCTGCCGGGGAGCTGTTTTTT
TRBJ2-3	few	TRBV4-1	.	CASTRTHTTDTQYF	TGCGCCAGCACCCGCACCCACACGACAGATACGCAGTATTTT
TRBJ2-2	.	TRBV21-1	.	CTSSKAEGENTGELFF	TGTACCAGCAGCAAAGCGGAGGGAGAGAACACCGGGGAGCTGTTTTTT
TRBJ2-3	.	TRBV27	TRBD2	CASSPGLALDTQYF	TGTGCCAGCAGTCCGGGACTAGCGTTAGATACGCAGTATTTT
TRBJ2-7	many	TRBV9	.	CASSVTPGTDQYF	TGTGCCAGCAGCGTTACCCCGGGCACGGACCAGTACTTC
TRBJ2-5	.	TRBV6-6	TRBD2	CASRASGFHSPRETQYF	TGTGCCAGCAGGGCTAGCGGGTTCCACTCACCACGTGAGACCCAGTACTTC
TRBJ1-4	.	TRBV3-2	.	CASIQPTGLDSTNVKLFF	TGTGCCAGCATCCAACCGACAGGTTTGGATTCCACTAATGTAAAACTGTTTTTT
TRBJ1-2	.	TRBV21-1	.	CASNPLAETPYGYTF	TGTGCCAGCAACCCCCTAGCGGAGACACCCTATGGCTACACCTTC
TRBJ2-3	.	TRBV5-1	TRBD1	CASSFRGRATDTQYF	TGCGCCAGCAGCTTCAGGGGGCGGGCCACAGATACGCAGTATTTT
TRBJ2-4	.	TRBV12-3/TRBV12-4	TRBD1	CASSLSSPTGECF	TGTGCCAGCAGTTTATCTTCCCCGACAGGGGAGTGCTTC
TRBJ1-6	.	TRBV20-1	TRBD1	CSAAGGTSYSSPLHF	TGCAGTGCGGCAGGGGGCACCTCCTATAGTTCACCCCTCCACTTT
TRBJ2-7	few	TRBV3-1	.	CASSPQGHEQYF	TGTGCCAGCAGCCCCCAGGGTCACGAGCAGTACTTC
TRBJ2-7	many	TRBV5-6	.	CASSLDASYEQYF	TGTGCCAGCAGCTTGGATGCCTCCTACGAGCAGTACTTC
TRBJ1-4	few	TRBV12-3/TRBV12-4	.	CASSLFPLGNEKLFF	TGTGCCAGCAGTTTGTTTCCCCTAGGGAATGAAAAACTGTTTTTT
TRBJ2-3	.	TRBV7-2	TRBD2	CASTPGLAGVGVEADTQYF	TGTGCCAGCACCCCGGGACTAGCGGGAGTGGGGGTTGAGGCAGATACGCAGTATTTT
TRBJ2-7	few	TRBV6-5	.	CASSYVAGPAAYEQYF	TGTGCCAGCAGTTACGTGGCCGGGCCCGCGGCCTACGAGCAGTACTTC
TRBJ1-4	many	TRBV7-2	.	CASSLVGATNEKLFF	TGTGCCAGCAGCTTAGTCGGGGCAACTAATGAAAAACTGTTTTTT
TRBJ2-2	.	TRBV20-1	.	CSVGGLTGELFF	TGCAGTGTAGGGGGATTGACGGGGGAGCTGTTTTTT
TRBJ2-7	.	TRBV4-3	TRBD2	CASSQELTLAGVGEQYF	TGCGCCAGCAGCCAAGAGCTTACATTAGCGGGAGTAGGCGAGCAGTACTTC
TRBJ2-5	few	TRBV20-1	.	CSVQAGVEGQYF	TGCAGTGTTCAGGCAGGGGTGGAGGGCCAGTACTTC
TRBJ2-2	.	TRBV9	.	CASSVDYRGANTGELFF	TGTGCCAGCAGCGTAGACTATAGGGGAGCGAACACCGGGGAGCTGTTTTTT
TRBJ2-2	many	TRBV5-6	TRBD1	CASSVPQGMATGELFF	TGTGCCAGCAGCGTGCCACAGGGGATGGCCACCGGGGAGCTGTTTTTT